The present T cell receptor beta chain was sequenced within a study of blood T cell repertoires in COVID-19. Only in-frame clones appear in the TCRdb table, and some are missing; sequencing was by immunoSEQ multiplex PCR. The sample holds 250,000 to 350,000 clones, roughly 90% seen once. Trimming removed 5 bases from V and 4 bases from J; junction bases left unmatched: 9. Germline V lookup: CDR1 SGHNT, CDR2 YENEEA. The CDR3 is made up of 16 amino acids. The source is a man aged 18 to 30 with active or convalescent COVID-19. The chain couples TRBV11-3 to TRBJ2-1, with 9 nucleotides matching TRBD1. Sequenced input: peripheral blood. The CDR3 region has the DNA TGTGCCAGCAGCCCTGGAACCGGGACAGGGTACAATGAGCAGTTCTTC. Its protein is CASSPGTGTGYNEQFF.